This T cell receptor (beta chain) was identified during a study of HIV-infected patients and healthy controls. The CDR3 is 16 residues long. Germline CDR1 reads SGHRS; CDR2 reads YFSETQ. V lost 4 bases, J lost 4 bases, and 20 bases lay in between. This clonotype was detected many times. TCRdb reanalysed the 5' RACE reads using MiXCR and keeps one entry per CDR3 protein. The sample consists of 65,000 to 70,000 distinct CDR3 sequences, around 17% of them appearing once. The sequenced sample was CD4+ T cells from blood. This receptor was identified in a human donor in good health. V and J are TRBV5-1 and TRBJ1-2; D is undetermined. The CDR3 bases are TGCGCCAGCAGCCGCTCCGACTGGACGGCGCCCTATGGCTACACCTTC. Its protein product is CASSRSDWTAPYGYTF.